The 9 T cell receptor beta chains given below trace back to one sample, sequenced in a study of CXCR3-negative and CXCR3-positive naive CD8 T cells. No antigens are known for them. General observations from the study: Researchers report that CXCR3-positive naive cells carry more hydrophobic TRB CDR3s than CXCR3-negative naive cells.

The TRB libraries of cDNA were built by UMI-labeled 5' RACE. TCRdb re-called the 5' RACE reads and catalogs CDR3 proteins one per entry, DNA excluded. Its clone listing holds approximately 88,000 distinct CDR3 sequences. Sample: naive CXCR3+ CD8+ T cells from blood. The subset is: CD45RO-CCR7+CD27+CD95- naive CD8+ T cells expressing CXCR3 (TNR3+). These receptors were taken from a human donor in good health. Some clones in this sample may be carry-over from other donors' samples.

The J gene is TRBJ2-6, the V gene TRBV5-1; TCRdb selects TRBD1, and the lack of DNA leaves this call unchecked. Germline V lookup: CDR1 SGHRS, CDR2 YFSETQ. The CDR3 has 14 amino acids. CDR3 in amino acids: CASNGGTGANVLTF.

The chain is built from TRBV6-2 or TRBV6-3 and TRBJ2-1; TCRdb indicates TRBD1, and absent DNA this call remains unverified. The CDR3 is made up of 16 amino acids. In germline, CDR1 is MNHEY, CDR2 SVGEGT. CDR3 region: CASSWGPGQGVSDQFF.

The chain combines TRBV7-8 with TRBJ2-7; no DNA is available, so the TRBD1 call from TCRdb remains unchecked. The CDR3 is made up of 14 amino acids. The germline V gene has CDR1 SGHVS and CDR2 FQNEAQ. The CDR3 region is CASSFRGRPYEQYF.

The chain recombines TRBV28 with TRBJ2-1; TCRdb designates TRBD1, a call that cannot be tested without DNA. The CDR3 spans 17 residues. Germline V gene sequence: CDR1 MDHEN, CDR2 SYDVKM. CDR3 sequence: CATFRAGRDNGHNEQFF. The complete variable domain, with remaining parts taken from reference TRBV28 and TRBJ2-1, reads DVKVTQSSRYLVKRTGEKVFLECVQDMDHENMFWYRQDPGLGLRLIYFSYDVKMKEKGDIPEGYSVSREKKERFSLILESASTNQTSMYLCATFRAGRDNGHNEQFFGPGTRLTVL.

The V call is TRBV7-9, the J call TRBJ2-7. This CDR3 contains 14 residues. Germline V gives CDR1 SEHNR, CDR2 FQNEAQ (reference sequence). CDR3 sequence reads: CASSYSGTSYEQYF.

CDR3 sequence reads: CASSQGQGSNTIYF. V and J are TRBV4-1 and TRBJ1-3; TCRdb's assignment of TRBD1 cannot be checked, as there is no DNA. This CDR3 region has 14 residues. Germline V gives CDR1 MGHRA, CDR2 YSYEKL.

The rearrangement uses TRBV6-6 and TRBJ2-7; TCRdb proposes TRBD2, but this gene call is untestable without DNA. Germline V gene data show CDR1 as MNHNY and CDR2 as SVGAGI (reference sequence). The CDR3 sequence is 14 residues long. The CDR3 reads CASSYLSGPYEQYF.

The rearrangement uses TRBV6-2 or TRBV6-3 and TRBJ2-1; TCRdb lists TRBD2, though no DNA is available to test this call. The germline V gene has CDR1 MNHEY and CDR2 SVGEGT. This CDR3 has 16 amino acids. The CDR3 spells CASSIQLAGGLDEQFF.

The J gene is TRBJ2-7, the V gene TRBV10-3; TCRdb's D gene call, TRBD1, goes unchecked for lack of DNA. Germline CDR1 reads ENHRY; CDR2 reads SYGVKD. The CDR3 contains 14 residues. The CDR3 sequence: CAISETGGAYEQYF.